Following are 3 T cell receptor beta chains from one sample sequenced in a study of CD8+CD57+ T cells in acquired aplastic anemia. Both TCR beta VDJ combination and CDR3 sequence profiling were carried out. Genomic DNA was the template for this profiling. From the reads, TCRdb called clonotypes with MiXCR, one entry per CDR3 protein. This table has approximately 180,000 distinct CDR3 sequences, roughly 60% appearing once. All patients picked for sequencing had shown, by flow cytometry, an expansion of CD8+CD57+ cells. Input material: sorted CD4+, CD8+, or CD8+CD57+ T cells (not recorded which) from PBMCs. These receptors all come from a human donor with aplastic anemia.

This clonotype was detected a few times. J is TRBJ2-1 and V is TRBV19; D is uncertain. Germline values: CDR1 LNHDA, CDR2 SQIVND (reference sequence). The CDR3 loop spans 12 amino acids. Trimming left V 5 bases short and J 7 bases short, with 9 bases between. The CDR3 bases are TGTGCCAGTAGTGCCCAATTTAATGAGCAGTTCTTC. Translated, it gives CASSAQFNEQFF.

A note on this clonotype: A single base separates this from a much larger clone, so it may be a read error. The chain couples TRBV6-5 to TRBJ1-3, with no clear D. Trimming took off 0 bases at V and 0 bases at J, with 6 bases between the two ends. This CDR3 comprises 15 residues. CDR1 MNHEY and CDR2 SVGAGI come from the germline V gene. The CDR3 DNA follows: TGTGCCAGCAGTTACTCGAGGAGCTCTGGAAACACCATATATTTT. This sequence encodes CASSYSRSSGNTIYF.

This clonotype was detected a few times. J is TRBJ2-7 and V is TRBV4-3; TRBD2 aligns across 8 bases. This CDR3 has 15 residues. Germline lookup yields CDR1 LGHNA and CDR2 YSLEER. V lost 3 bases and J lost 3; bases outside the gene matches: 7. The CDR3 nucleotides are TGCGCCAGCAGCCAGGACCCGGGACTAGGCTACGAGCAGTACTTC. It codes for CASSQDPGLGYEQYF.